This T cell receptor (beta chain) derives from a study of blood T cells in healthy people across ages. Deletions cut 5 bases from V and 2 bases from J, with 13 bases between. The CDR3 totals 16 residues. Primers used in a second PCR of about 7 to 12 cycles were a sample-barcoded 5' primer and a J-beta primer mix. MiXCR was run by TCRdb on the 5' RACE reads, yielding one entry per CDR3 protein. The sample includes under 700,000 distinct CDR3 sequences, approximately 25% of them seen just once. The same sample was also used in a study of T cells of mothers and their children. As reported in that work: Mothers and children who were related shared slightly more overlap than unrelated pairs, but not significantly more. Across the analysis, no persistent microchimeric T cell clones were detected.

V gene TRBV12-3 or TRBV12-4 combines with J gene TRBJ1-6; no definite D call. Sequencing was performed on blood. The sequence was obtained from a boy under 18 in good health. CDR3 in amino acids: CASSPSGGTYNSPLHF. The DNA for the CDR3 is TGTGCCAGCAGTCCCTCTGGCGGTACCTATAATTCACCCCTCCACTTT.